This is a list of T cell receptor beta chains from one sample in a study of T cell responses to AZD1222 COVID-19 vaccine. The assay was immunoSEQ multiplex PCR, and TCRdb's table has in-frame clones only and misses some. The sample carries roughly 150,000 clones, roughly nine tenths recorded once. The sample consisted of peripheral blood, taken 28 days after the second AZD1222 dose. All receptors derive from an adult who received the AZD1222 COVID-19 vaccine. Both conserved end residues are part of each CDR3. The D gene is left open where the match is weak. The size entry is marked missing in some rows and otherwise reads once, few, many or a size class.

j_call: TRBJ1-5; clone_size: once; v_call: TRBV4-1; d_call: .; cdr3_nt: TGCGCCAGCAGCCAAGTCGAGGGGAGCAATCAGCCCCAGCATTTT; cdr3_aa: CASSQVEGSNQPQHF
j_call: TRBJ1-4; clone_size: .; v_call: TRBV19; d_call: .; cdr3_nt: TGTGCCATCAGTGGGGGTCCTAATGAAAAACTGTTTTTT; cdr3_aa: CAISGGPNEKLFF
j_call: TRBJ1-1; clone_size: few; v_call: TRBV4-3; d_call: .; cdr3_nt: TGCGCCAGCAGTTTGGGCCCTCTGGACACTGAAGCTTTCTTT; cdr3_aa: CASSLGPLDTEAFF
j_call: TRBJ1-1; clone_size: .; v_call: TRBV5-1; d_call: .; cdr3_nt: TGCGCCAGCAGCTTGGCCGGCCCCCAGGCTGAAGCTTTCTTT; cdr3_aa: CASSLAGPQAEAFF
j_call: TRBJ1-5; clone_size: .; v_call: TRBV19; d_call: .; cdr3_nt: TGTGCCAGTAGTATAGCCTCCGGGACGGCAAATCAGCCCCAGCATTTT; cdr3_aa: CASSIASGTANQPQHF
j_call: TRBJ2-2; clone_size: .; v_call: TRBV7-2; d_call: .; cdr3_nt: TGTGCCAGCAGCTTAAACTCGTACGGGGAGCTGTTTTTT; cdr3_aa: CASSLNSYGELFF
j_call: TRBJ2-7; clone_size: .; v_call: TRBV6-1; d_call: TRBD2; cdr3_nt: TGTGCCAGCAGTTCGGGACTAGCGAACGAGCAGTACTTC; cdr3_aa: CASSSGLANEQYF
j_call: TRBJ1-4; clone_size: .; v_call: TRBV3-1/TRBV3-2; d_call: .; cdr3_nt: TGTGCCAGCAGCCAAGGGCAGGGGAGGGAAAAACTGTTTTTT; cdr3_aa: CASSQGQGREKLFF
j_call: TRBJ2-7; clone_size: once; v_call: TRBV7-2; d_call: .; cdr3_nt: TGTGCCAGCAGCTTAGCGGGCACCTCAAAAACTCACTCCTACGAGCAGTACTTC; cdr3_aa: CASSLAGTSKTHSYEQYF
j_call: TRBJ1-2; clone_size: .; v_call: TRBV5-1; d_call: .; cdr3_nt: TGCGCCAGCAGCTTTGGGGCAGCGACTAACTATGGCTACACCTTC; cdr3_aa: CASSFGAATNYGYTF
j_call: TRBJ2-5; clone_size: once; v_call: TRBV3-1/TRBV3-2; d_call: .; cdr3_nt: TGTGCCAGCAGCCAAGATCACCGGGGTTGGGAGACCCAGTACTTC; cdr3_aa: CASSQDHRGWETQYF
j_call: TRBJ1-3; clone_size: once; v_call: TRBV19; d_call: .; cdr3_nt: TGTGCCAGTGGATTGGGAAACACCATATATTTT; cdr3_aa: CASGLGNTIYF
j_call: TRBJ1-2; clone_size: .; v_call: TRBV5-6; d_call: .; cdr3_nt: TGTGCCAGCAGCTTGGCTGGAGGTCATGGCTACACCTTC; cdr3_aa: CASSLAGGHGYTF
j_call: TRBJ1-1; clone_size: .; v_call: TRBV6-4; d_call: .; cdr3_nt: TGTGCCAGCAGTGACTCGCAGGCGCGGGGTCGGGCTTTCTTT; cdr3_aa: CASSDSQARGRAFF
j_call: TRBJ2-2; clone_size: .; v_call: TRBV27; d_call: TRBD1; cdr3_nt: TGTGCCAGCAGCCGGGACAGGGGGAACACCGGGGAGCTGTTTTTT; cdr3_aa: CASSRDRGNTGELFF
j_call: TRBJ1-4; clone_size: .; v_call: TRBV9; d_call: .; cdr3_nt: TGTGCCAGCAGTCCTGGGGGGACTAATGAAAAACTGTTTTTT; cdr3_aa: CASSPGGTNEKLFF
j_call: TRBJ1-5; clone_size: .; v_call: TRBV12-2; d_call: .; cdr3_nt: TGTGCAAGTCACGAACCAGGTCGGGCAAGGAAGAGCAATCAGCCCCAGCATTTT; cdr3_aa: CASHEPGRARKSNQPQHF
j_call: TRBJ1-2; clone_size: once; v_call: TRBV19; d_call: .; cdr3_nt: TGTGCCAGTAGTATAGAGGGGTTAGGGGTTAGCGGCTACACCTTC; cdr3_aa: CASSIEGLGVSGYTF
j_call: TRBJ2-5; clone_size: .; v_call: TRBV3-1/TRBV3-2; d_call: TRBD2; cdr3_nt: TGTGCCAGCAGCCACGGCCCGGGACTAGCGGGAGAAGAGACCCAGTACTTC; cdr3_aa: CASSHGPGLAGEETQYF